This T cell receptor beta chain emerged from a study of cytomegalovirus exposure and HLA in healthy donors. Study results and limitations: The sole available immune exposure information was CMV serostatus. With further analysis later on, most CMV-associated TCR beta chains appeared HLA-restricted.

The PCR contained 60 Vbeta and 13 Jbeta primers. Some clones are missing from TCRdb's copy, which holds only in-frame ones; the method was immunoSEQ multiplex PCR. The data contain about 160,000 clones, roughly 77% of them singletons. V lost 0 bases and J 3 bases, leaving 11 bases between the germline ends. Germline lookup yields CDR1 MNHEY and CDR2 SVGAGI. This CDR3 spans 15 amino acids. In regard to this clone: The target antigen is unknown. Different DNA sequences within this sample yield the same CDR3.

The material sequenced was PBMCs. V and J are TRBV6-5 and TRBJ1-1; D is uncertain. This clonotype was obtained from a male donor in good health and CMV-seronegative. The CDR3 DNA sequence: TGTGCCAGCAGTTACTCGATTACCGGAGACACTGAAGCTTTCTTT. Translating it yields CASSYSITGDTEAFF.